This T cell receptor beta chain was profiled in a study of cytomegalovirus exposure and HLA in healthy donors. Findings of the study overall: The majority of TCR sequences were rare, yet some public TCRs appeared in many donors.

Measured with immunoSEQ multiplex PCR; TCRdb has only the in-frame clones, and not every one. The table shows roughly 86,000 clones, with 90% to 96% occurring only once. The CDR3 has 15 amino acids. Germline CDR1 and CDR2: SGHRS and YFSETQ. The V gene lost 0 bases and the J gene lost 0 bases, with 8 bases spanning the gap. About this clone itself: Antigen specificity is unknown.

This clonotype originated in a man in his late teens or twenties in good health and CMV-seropositive. Sequencing was carried out using PBMCs. The rearrangement joins TRBV5-1 to TRBJ2-3, with no clear D. In nucleotides, the CDR3 is TGCGCCAGCAGCTTGGCGGGTCCGAGCACAGATACGCAGTATTTT. Its protein is CASSLAGPSTDTQYF.